This T cell receptor beta chain was obtained from a study of blood T cells in healthy people across ages. In germline, CDR1 is SGHAT, CDR2 FQDESV (reference sequence). The CDR3 is 14 amino acids. Combining a sample-barcoded 5' primer with a J-beta primer mix, a second PCR ran for 7 to 11 cycles. Researchers report that a template-switch adaptor with 12 random nucleotides tagged each cDNA molecule. TCRdb reanalysed the 5' RACE reads using MiXCR and keeps one entry per CDR3 protein. This table holds over a million distinct CDR3 sequences, around 59% found once. About this clonotype: One end of the junction is discordant with germline, which a read error may explain.

The V call is TRBV11-1, the J call TRBJ2-3; D is ambiguous. The sequenced material came from blood. The TCR comes from a man aged 18-30 years in good health. CDR3 in amino acids: CASSLELDLDAQYF. CDR3 coding DNA: TGTGCCAGCAGCTTAGAACTGGATCTAGATGCGCAGTATTTT.